Listed below are T cell receptor beta chains from one sample, sequenced in a study of cytomegalovirus exposure and HLA in healthy donors. The assay was immunoSEQ multiplex PCR, and TCRdb's table has in-frame clones only and misses some. The repertoire holds approximately 120,000 clones, roughly 75% seen once, with over 2.5% in the top ten. The sequenced sample was PBMCs. These receptors were taken from a woman aged 45-65 years in good health and CMV-seronegative. CDR3s include the opening cysteine and the closing phenylalanine or tryptophan. Each record gives: V gene, J gene, clone size, D gene, CDR3 DNA, CDR3 protein. A D gene is named only where the DNA matches it firmly. Some rows mark clone size as missing; the rest say once, few, many or name a class of expanded clone.

v_call: TRBV28
j_call: TRBJ2-5
clone_size: once
d_call: TRBD2
cdr3_nt: TGTGCCAGCAGTTTACGGGGGGGGTATAGCCAAGAGGCCCAGTACTTC
cdr3_aa: CASSLRGGYSQEAQYF

v_call: TRBV29-1
j_call: TRBJ1-1
clone_size: NA
d_call: TRBD1
cdr3_nt: TGCAGCGTCGGGACAGGGGGTAACACTGAAGCTTTCTTT
cdr3_aa: CSVGTGGNTEAFF

v_call: TRBV28
j_call: TRBJ1-6
clone_size: NA
d_call: TRBD1
cdr3_nt: TGTGCCAGCAGTTTGCCTAAACCGGGACAGGGTTTATGGGTTTCACCCCTCCACTTT
cdr3_aa: CASSLPKPGQGLWVSPLHF

v_call: TRBV28
j_call: TRBJ1-1
clone_size: NA
d_call: NA
cdr3_nt: TGTGCCAGTATCGGGACACCCGGAGGAGATGAAGCTTTCTTT
cdr3_aa: CASIGTPGGDEAFF

v_call: TRBV7-2
j_call: TRBJ1-1
clone_size: NA
d_call: TRBD1
cdr3_nt: TGTGCCAGCAGCTTATTGACAGGGGCGACTGAAGCTTTCTTT
cdr3_aa: CASSLLTGATEAFF

v_call: TRBV28
j_call: TRBJ2-7
clone_size: NA
d_call: TRBD2
cdr3_nt: TGTGCCAGCAGTCGAGGGGGGACTAGCGGGGCAACCTCCTACGAGCAGTACTTC
cdr3_aa: CASSRGGTSGATSYEQYF

v_call: TRBV7-8
j_call: TRBJ2-1
clone_size: once
d_call: NA
cdr3_nt: TGTGCCAGCAGCTTAGCGCGGTTAGTTAGAGATGAGCAGTTCTTC
cdr3_aa: CASSLARLVRDEQFF

v_call: TRBV11-3
j_call: TRBJ2-2
clone_size: NA
d_call: NA
cdr3_nt: TGTGCCAGCAGCCCCCTCCGGGGGAACACCGGGGAGCTGTTTTTT
cdr3_aa: CASSPLRGNTGELFF

v_call: TRBV27
j_call: TRBJ1-2
clone_size: NA
d_call: NA
cdr3_nt: TGTGCCAGCAAAACAGGAGTCGGCTATGGCTACACCTTC
cdr3_aa: CASKTGVGYGYTF

v_call: TRBV5-4
j_call: TRBJ2-5
clone_size: few
d_call: TRBD2
cdr3_nt: TGTGCCAGCAGCCTTGGGGGGAGGACTAGCGGGCAACAAGAGACCCAGTACTTC
cdr3_aa: CASSLGGRTSGQQETQYF

v_call: TRBV6-8
j_call: TRBJ2-7
clone_size: NA
d_call: TRBD1
cdr3_nt: TGTGCCAGCAGCCCGCAGGGGACAGTTAACAACGAGCAGTACTTC
cdr3_aa: CASSPQGTVNNEQYF

v_call: TRBV7-6
j_call: TRBJ2-2
clone_size: once
d_call: TRBD2
cdr3_nt: TGTGCCAGCAGCGCCTCTAGCGGAACGAACACCGGGGAGCTGTTTTTT
cdr3_aa: CASSASSGTNTGELFF

v_call: TRBV19
j_call: TRBJ2-1
clone_size: NA
d_call: TRBD2
cdr3_nt: TGTGCCAGTAGTATAGGGTCTAGCGGGAGGAATGAGCAGTTCTTC
cdr3_aa: CASSIGSSGRNEQFF

v_call: TRBV9
j_call: TRBJ2-1
clone_size: NA
d_call: TRBD2
cdr3_nt: TGTGCCAGCAGCGTCTCTATCGGGACTAGCGGGAAACCGAGCTCCTACAATGAGCAGTTCTTC
cdr3_aa: CASSVSIGTSGKPSSYNEQFF

v_call: TRBV28
j_call: TRBJ1-2
clone_size: NA
d_call: TRBD1
cdr3_nt: TGTGCCAGCAGTTCCGTAAAAACAGGGGAACCCAACTATGGCTACACCTTC
cdr3_aa: CASSSVKTGEPNYGYTF

v_call: TRBV29-1
j_call: TRBJ2-1
clone_size: NA
d_call: NA
cdr3_nt: TGCAGCGTTGTTCAACAGGGATTCGGAGAGCAGTTCTTC
cdr3_aa: CSVVQQGFGEQFF

v_call: TRBV15
j_call: TRBJ1-2
clone_size: NA
d_call: NA
cdr3_nt: TGTGCCACCAGCAGGCCTTATCCAGGGGCCTATGGCTACACCTTC
cdr3_aa: CATSRPYPGAYGYTF

v_call: TRBV27
j_call: TRBJ2-7
clone_size: once
d_call: NA
cdr3_nt: TGTGCCAGCAGTTTCCAAGACGGGAGCTCCTACGAGCAGTACTTC
cdr3_aa: CASSFQDGSSYEQYF

v_call: TRBV28
j_call: TRBJ2-2
clone_size: NA
d_call: NA
cdr3_nt: TGTGCCAGCAGTTTATTGAGGCCTCCGAACACCGGGGAGCTGTTTTTT
cdr3_aa: CASSLLRPPNTGELFF

v_call: TRBV7-8
j_call: TRBJ1-2
clone_size: NA
d_call: TRBD1
cdr3_nt: TGTGCCAGCACGGGGACAGAAGGATTCTATGGCTACACCTTC
cdr3_aa: CASTGTEGFYGYTF